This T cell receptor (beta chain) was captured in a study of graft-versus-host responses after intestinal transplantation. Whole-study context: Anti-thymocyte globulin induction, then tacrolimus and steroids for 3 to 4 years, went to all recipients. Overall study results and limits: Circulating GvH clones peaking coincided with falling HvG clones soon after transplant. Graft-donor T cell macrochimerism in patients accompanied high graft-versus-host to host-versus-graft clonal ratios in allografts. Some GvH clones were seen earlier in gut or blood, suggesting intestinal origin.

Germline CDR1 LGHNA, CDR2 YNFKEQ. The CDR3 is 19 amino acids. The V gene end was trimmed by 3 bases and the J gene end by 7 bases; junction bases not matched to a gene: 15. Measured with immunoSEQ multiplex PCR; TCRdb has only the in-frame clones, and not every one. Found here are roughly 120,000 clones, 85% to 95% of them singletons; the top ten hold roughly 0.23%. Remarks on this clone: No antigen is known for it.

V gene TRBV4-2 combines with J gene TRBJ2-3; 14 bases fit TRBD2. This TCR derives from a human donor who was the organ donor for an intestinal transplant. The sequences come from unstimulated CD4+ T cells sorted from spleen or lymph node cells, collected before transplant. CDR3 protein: CASSQDRTSGRPSSNTQYF. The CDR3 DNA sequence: TGTGCCAGCAGCCAGGATCGGACTAGCGGGAGGCCCTCATCAAATACGCAGTATTTT.